This record covers a single TCR beta chain. This clone was observed once. The specificity of this receptor is unknown. A junction end diverges from the germline sequence, so it may reflect a read error. TCRbeta CDR3 regions were amplified from genomic DNA using the immunoSEQ Assay, a bias-controlled multiplex PCR. From the authors' description of their analysis: The number of nucleated cells in each sample was estimated by amplification of reference gene primers within the assay. To quantify the absolute abundance of each unique TCRbeta CDR3 rearrangement, sequence reads were collapsed and filtered. For each sample, productive Simpson clonality was calculated as the square root of Simpson's diversity index across productive rearrangements. TCRdb mirrors the immuneACCESS table, restricted to in-frame sequences. Some clones are absent from its copies; in checked studies, under half trace to an unresolved V gene, and the reason for the others is unknown. D and trimming were read from the DNA, whereas the V and J calls and clone size are those reported in that table. For this sample the table gives 140,000 to 150,000 clones, of which 70% to 90% were detected only once. Of the sample, 2.5% to 3% falls within the top ten clones.

These data originate in a study of blood T cell repertoires in COVID-19 (dated by TCRdb to the early 2020s). Concerning the study at large: The collaborator samples originated in the United States, Italy and Spain and spanned the acute and convalescent phases of COVID-19. The prospective study material was composed of cDNA or gDNA derived from T cells, B-cell-depleted T cells, or PBMCs. Where HLA class I and class II types were available, the types were taken from metadata supplied by the sample provider, not from assay-based typing. A freely available public database, intended as a resource for researchers studying the immune response to SARS-CoV-2, is where the repertoires were released. Nearly every sample came with metadata listing a de-identified subject ID, COVID-19 status, age in years and sex. The dataset comprised deeply sampled blood TCRbeta repertoires from subjects exposed to, actively infected with, or recovered from COVID-19. The samples were drawn from the first 160 participants of the ongoing ImmuneRACE study and from roughly 1,300 subjects provided by 6 global collaborators. Findings and caveats that apply to the study as a whole: Clinical and demographic metadata were provided uncurated, with the amount varying by source and participant.

Counted from cysteine to phenylalanine, this CDR3 has 15 amino acids. Kept here is only the CDR3 DNA, which spans 45 bases and is read in frame from base 1. Reading the germline V gene gives CDR1 LGHNA and CDR2 YNFKEQ. Each collaborating institution followed its own protocols to collect whole blood in K2EDTA tubes. For TCRbeta analysis, collaborator samples were shipped as frozen whole blood, as isolated PBMCs, or as DNA extracted from either sample type. The chain employs TRBV4-2 and TRBJ2-5; a tentative D match to TRBD1 spans 6 bases. The sequencing sample was made of peripheral blood. The sequence came from a woman in her thirties or forties with active or convalescent COVID-19. Read as DNA, the sequence is TGTGCCAGCACCCAAACCTATGGACAGAAAGAGACCCAGTACTTC. It translates as CASTQTYGQKETQYF.